A selection of T cell receptor beta chains follows, all from one sample in a study of control samples from healthy donors and cancer patients. TCRdb's copy holds only in-frame clones and misses some; the assay was immunoSEQ multiplex PCR. Of tens of thousands of clones listed, 80% to 95% are singletons. The sequenced material came from PBMCs. These receptors were obtained from a woman between 40 and 50 years old with lung cancer. Both conserved end residues are part of each CDR3. The order of the fields is clone size, V gene, J gene, CDR3 protein. Where a row states a size, it is once, few, many or the class of an expanded clone; other rows omit it.

.,TRBV7-9,TRBJ1-2,CASSLGGNYGYTF
.,TRBV24-1,TRBJ1-2,CATSDRDRGGGYTF
.,TRBV19,TRBJ2-1,CASMLVTSGGYNEQFF
.,TRBV2,TRBJ1-2,CASSEVLGSYGYTF
.,TRBV4-2,TRBJ2-3,CASRTSADTQYF
.,TRBV7-8,TRBJ2-3,CASSFRQDIKGDTQYF
.,TRBV9,TRBJ1-1,CASSRGGTEAFF
.,TRBV6-5,TRBJ1-2,CASNQQDRYYGYTF
once,TRBV24-1,TRBJ1-2,CATSDPVGGGSYGYTF
.,TRBV3-1/TRBV3-2,TRBJ1-2,CASSQVGQGAYGYTF
.,TRBV19,TRBJ1-5,CASSISGAVEISNQPQHF
.,TRBV19,TRBJ1-3,CASTRGTAREGNTIYF
.,TRBV5-1,TRBJ2-6,CASSLAISGANVLTF
.,TRBV7-8,TRBJ1-1,CASSDNRGEAFF
.,TRBV6-5,TRBJ1-2,CASSRDSSYGYTF
.,TRBV2,TRBJ1-3,CASSGLAGGIRADGNTIYF
.,TRBV7-6,TRBJ2-1,CASSLVGRVKPYNEQFF
.,TRBV6-5,TRBJ2-6,CASSFQVSGANVLTF
few,TRBV7-6,TRBJ1-1,CASSLAVRGGSAFF
.,TRBV5-1,TRBJ2-5,CASSGILAGGQETQYF
.,TRBV5-6,TRBJ2-1,CASGLGGTKQFF
.,TRBV18,TRBJ1-5,CASSPQDSNQPQHF
few,TRBV6-5,TRBJ1-6,CASSYGGGAYNSPLHF
.,TRBV18,TRBJ2-7,CASSPRGQGLNEQYF
.,TRBV30,TRBJ1-2,CAFSNQAGVYGYTF
.,TRBV27,TRBJ1-1,CASSRITGSTEAFF
.,TRBV24-1,TRBJ2-3,CATSDVGRHTQYF
.,TRBV4-1,TRBJ2-2,CASSTGTTLPGGELFF
.,TRBV24-1,TRBJ2-2,CATSDLGTLTGELFF
.,TRBV11-3,TRBJ1-3,CASSPRQGSGNTIYF
.,TRBV2,TRBJ2-1,CASSEFGGGVTYNEQFF